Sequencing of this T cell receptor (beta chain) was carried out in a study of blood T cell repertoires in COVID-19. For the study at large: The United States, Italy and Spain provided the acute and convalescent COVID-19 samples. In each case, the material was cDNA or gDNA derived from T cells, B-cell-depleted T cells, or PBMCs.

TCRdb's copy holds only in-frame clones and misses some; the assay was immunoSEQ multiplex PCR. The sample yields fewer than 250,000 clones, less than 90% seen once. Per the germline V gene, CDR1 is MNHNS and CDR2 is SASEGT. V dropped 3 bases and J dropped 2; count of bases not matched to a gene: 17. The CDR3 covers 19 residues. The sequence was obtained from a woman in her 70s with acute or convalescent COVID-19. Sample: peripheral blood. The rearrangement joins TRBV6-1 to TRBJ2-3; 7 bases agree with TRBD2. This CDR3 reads CASSDRLANSVFHTDTQYF. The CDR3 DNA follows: TGTGCCAGCAGTGATAGACTAGCCAACTCCGTTTTTCACACAGATACGCAGTATTTT.